This paragraph reports one TCR beta chain. The PCR was carried out with 60 Vbeta primers and 13 Jbeta primers. The repertoire was sequenced with immunoSEQ multiplex PCR; TCRdb's copy has only in-frame clones and lacks some. The table lists about 170,000 clones. This CDR3 is built from 17 residues. Trimming shortened V by 1 base and J by 3 bases, and 19 bases separated the two germline ends. In germline, CDR1 is SGHAT, CDR2 FQDESV (reference sequence). This sample is drawn from a study of cytomegalovirus exposure and HLA in healthy donors. The chain couples TRBV11-1 to TRBJ2-7, with D perhaps matching TRBD1 (5 bases). The sequence was obtained from a woman aged 60 to 75 in good health and CMV-seronegative. The source material was PBMCs. CDR3 residues: CASSLVSVGAPNYEQYF. The DNA for the CDR3 is TGTGCCAGCAGCTTAGTCTCGGTAGGGGCTCCTAACTACGAGCAGTACTTC.